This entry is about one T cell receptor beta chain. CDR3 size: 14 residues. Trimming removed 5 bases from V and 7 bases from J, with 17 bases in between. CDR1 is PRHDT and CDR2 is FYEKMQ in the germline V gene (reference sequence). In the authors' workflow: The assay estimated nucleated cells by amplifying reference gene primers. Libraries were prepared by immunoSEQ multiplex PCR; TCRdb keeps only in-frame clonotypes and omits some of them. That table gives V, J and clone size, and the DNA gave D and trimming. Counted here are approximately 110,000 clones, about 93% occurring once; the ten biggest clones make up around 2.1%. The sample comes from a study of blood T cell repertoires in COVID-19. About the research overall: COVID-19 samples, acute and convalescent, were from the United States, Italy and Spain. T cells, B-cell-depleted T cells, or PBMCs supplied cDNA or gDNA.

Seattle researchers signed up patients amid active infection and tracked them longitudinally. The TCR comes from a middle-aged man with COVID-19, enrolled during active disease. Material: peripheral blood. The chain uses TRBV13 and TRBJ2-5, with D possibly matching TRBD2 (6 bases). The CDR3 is CASSARDRRGTQYF. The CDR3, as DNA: TGTGCCAGCAGCGCCAGGGACCGGAGGGGGACCCAGTACTTC.